Each of the 14 T cell receptor beta chains below was sequenced from the same sample in a study of cytomegalovirus exposure and HLA in healthy donors. The study ran its PCR with 60 Vbeta and 13 Jbeta primers. The table came from immunoSEQ multiplex PCR; TCRdb's copy has only in-frame clones and leaves some out. The sample data list 150,000 or so clones. The sample comprised PBMCs. The receptor source for this set is a woman aged 55-69 years in good health and CMV-seronegative.

The V and J genes are TRBV19 and TRBJ1-2; D remains ambiguous. V was cut by 5 bases and J by 0 bases, with 13 bases left in between. Germline CDR1 reads LNHDA; CDR2 reads SQIVND (reference sequence). CDR3 length: 15 amino acids. CDR3 sequence: CASSVTTLANYGYTF. As DNA, the CDR3 is TGTGCCAGTAGTGTGACAACTCTCGCTAACTATGGCTACACCTTC.

This chain joins TRBV5-6 and TRBJ1-4; D gene unclear. The CDR3 extends over 14 amino acids. V lost 5 bases and J 7 bases, leaving 15 bases between the germline ends. CDR1 is SGHDT, CDR2 YYEEEE, per germline. Here the CDR3 reads CASRRRSAGEKLFF. Here the CDR3 DNA reads TGTGCCAGCAGAAGGCGGTCAGCGGGTGAAAAACTGTTTTTT.

The rearrangement links TRBV7-9 to TRBJ1-4; 9 bases align to TRBD1. Germline V gene sequence: CDR1 SEHNR, CDR2 FQNEAQ (reference sequence). Trimming removed 4 bases from V and 5 bases from J; junction bases left unmatched: 8. This CDR3 region has 16 residues. The CDR3 sequence: CASSSPTGGKNEKLFF. For the CDR3, the DNA is TGTGCCAGCAGCTCCCCTACAGGGGGCAAAAATGAAAAACTGTTTTTT.

J is TRBJ1-1 and V is TRBV30; TRBD1 aligns across 9 bases. Germline CDR1 reads GTSNPN; CDR2 reads SVGIG (reference sequence). Unmatched junction bases numbered 4, after V lost 1 base and J lost 4 bases. The CDR3 totals 14 residues. This CDR3 is CAWSAGQGTTEAFF. The CDR3 region has the DNA TGTGCCTGGAGTGCGGGACAGGGTACCACTGAAGCTTTCTTT.

DNA for the CDR3: TGTGCCAGCAGCTTAACGACAGTAATGAACACTGAAGCTTTCTTT. Protein sequence: CASSLTTVMNTEAFF. The chain is built from TRBV7-9 and TRBJ1-1, with a weak D call TRBD1 (5 bases). V was pared by 2 bases and J by 0 bases, with 10 bases between. CDR1 and CDR2 (germline): SEHNR, FQNEAQ (reference sequence). The CDR3 totals 15 residues.

The chain recombines TRBV7-9 with TRBJ1-2, with a possible D match to TRBD1 (6 bases). The V and J ends lost 6 bases and 5 bases respectively, with 10 bases between them. The CDR3 runs to 12 residues. Per the germline V gene, CDR1 is SEHNR and CDR2 is FQNEAQ (reference sequence). Written as DNA, the CDR3 is TGTGCCAGCAGTTCACAGGGTTATGGCTACACCTTC. Translated, it gives CASSSQGYGYTF. Variable domain in full (rest from reference TRBV7-9 and TRBJ1-2): DTGVSQNPRHKITKRGQNVTFRCDPISEHNRLYWYRQTLGQGPEFLTYFQNEAQLEKSRLLSDRFSAERPKGSFSTLEIQRTEQGDSAMYLCASSSQGYGYTFGSGTRLTVV.

This chain uses TRBV5-6 with TRBJ1-6; D might be TRBD1 (5 bases). The ends were cut back, 0 bases at V and 4 bases at J, with 8 bases in the middle. Germline assignment: CDR1 SGHDT and CDR2 YYEEEE. This CDR3 contains 15 residues. CDR3 amino acids: CASSLERGYNSPLHF. As DNA, the CDR3 is TGTGCCAGCAGCTTGGAAAGGGGATATAATTCACCCCTCCACTTT.

This sequence joins TRBV6-5 and TRBJ1-5; D remains ambiguous. The V gene lost 5 bases and the J gene lost 7 bases, with 12 bases spanning the gap. CDR1 is MNHEY and CDR2 is SVGAGI in the germline V gene. The CDR3 is made up of 13 amino acids. This CDR3 reads CASSPPGGQPQHF. Written as DNA, the CDR3 is TGTGCCAGCAGTCCCCCAGGAGGGCAGCCCCAGCATTTT.

The V call is TRBV29-1, the J call TRBJ2-6, with D possibly matching TRBD1 (6 bases). CDR1 is SQVTM and CDR2 is ANQGSEA in the germline V gene. V dropped 4 bases and J dropped 0 bases, with 16 bases sitting between them. The CDR3 is 17 residues long. The CDR3 protein is CSVGTEPTSSGANVLTF. The CDR3 DNA reads as TGCAGCGTTGGGACAGAACCGACATCCTCTGGGGCCAACGTCCTGACTTTC. The variable domain in full, with the rest retrieved from reference TRBV29-1 and TRBJ2-6, is SAVISQKPSRDICQRGTSLTIQCQVDSQVTMMFWYRQQPGQSLTLIATANQGSEATYESGFVIDKFPISRPNLTFSTLTVSNMSPEDSSIYLCSVGTEPTSSGANVLTFGAGSRLTVL.

The V and J genes are TRBV5-1 and TRBJ1-1, with D unclear. The V and J ends lost 0 bases and 1 base respectively, with 7 bases between them. The CDR3 extends over 14 amino acids. Germline CDR1 and CDR2: SGHRS and YFSETQ. The CDR3 reads CASSLGAANTEAFF. For the CDR3, the DNA is TGCGCCAGCAGCTTGGGGGCAGCGAACACTGAAGCTTTCTTT.

The V gene is TRBV5-1, the J gene TRBJ1-4; D ambiguous. V was trimmed by 4 bases and J by 8 bases, leaving 18 bases between them. CDR1 is SGHRS and CDR2 is YFSETQ in the germline V gene. This CDR3 has 15 amino acids. The CDR3 coding sequence is TGCGCCAGCAGCGTGGCAGGAGATAGAGGGGAAAAACTGTTTTTT. Amino acid sequence: CASSVAGDRGEKLFF.

The rearrangement joins TRBV5-4 to TRBJ1-6; D might be TRBD1 (6 bases). V was pared by 1 base and J by 4 bases, with 9 bases between. Germline-derived CDR1 and CDR2 are SGHNT and YYREEE (reference sequence). CDR3 length equals 15 residues. This CDR3 is CASSLRQVYNSPLHF. CDR3 sequence (DNA): TGTGCCAGCAGCTTGAGACAGGTTTATAATTCACCCCTCCACTTT.

The rearrangement uses TRBV9 and TRBJ2-1; D might be TRBD1 (6 bases). Germline V gene lookup returns CDR1 SGDLS and CDR2 YYNGEE. The CDR3 covers 15 residues. Trimming took 3 bases from V and 10 from J, leaving 20 bases between them. The CDR3, as DNA: TGTGCCAGCAGCGCCCCCTCCAGGGGCCGGAGGGAGCAGTTCTTC. Residues: CASSAPSRGRREQFF.

V gene TRBV5-1 combines with J gene TRBJ1-4, with D tentatively TRBD1 (5 bases). Germline V gene sequence: CDR1 SGHRS, CDR2 YFSETQ. The V end was cut by 0 bases, the J end by 3 bases, with 12 bases between. The CDR3 consists of 16 residues. The CDR3 loop is CASSLGQGLSNEKLFF. The CDR3 DNA reads as TGCGCCAGCAGCTTGGGCCAGGGACTGTCTAATGAAAAACTGTTTTTT.